This entry lists 11 T cell receptor beta chains sequenced from one sample in a study of CD8 T cells in Susac syndrome. RNA, at about 0.45 to 1 ug, was reverse transcribed with random hexamers. A single record per CDR3 protein comes from TCRdb applying MiXCR to the immunoSEQ multiplex PCR reads. The sample carries 95,000 to 150,000 distinct CDR3 sequences, about 92% recorded once. The sample comprised CD8+ T cells from PBMCs. The receptors stem from a human donor with multiple sclerosis.

This sequence joins TRBV6-5 and TRBJ2-7; 8 positions match TRBD1. Germline V gene sequence: CDR1 MNHEY, CDR2 SVGAGI. The length of the CDR3 is 15 residues. The junction had 8 bases not matched to a gene; V was cut back by 4 bases and J by 3 bases. The CDR3 protein is CASSSGQGASYEQYF. In DNA form, the CDR3 reads TGTGCCAGCAGTTCCGGGCAGGGGGCTAGCTACGAGCAGTACTTC.

V and J are TRBV19 and TRBJ2-7; D call uncertain. Trimming took off 6 bases at V and 2 bases at J, with 14 bases between the two ends. Germline V gene lookup returns CDR1 LNHDA and CDR2 SQIVND (reference sequence). CDR3 length: 14 residues. The CDR3 bases are TGTGCCAGTAGCCTCGGAGTGGGTGCCTACGAGCAGTACTTC. Amino acid sequence: CASSLGVGAYEQYF. Combining the CDR3 with reference TRBV19 and TRBJ2-7 gives the whole variable domain DGGITQSPKYLFRKEGQNVTLSCEQNLNHDAMYWYRQDPGQGLRLIYYSQIVNDFQKGDIAEGYSVSREKKESFPLTVTSAQKNPTAFYLCASSLGVGAYEQYFGPGTRLTVT.

In this sample, this clonotype turned up once. The V call is TRBV2, the J call TRBJ1-4, with D maybe TRBD1 (5 bases). The CDR3 is 15 amino acids. Trimming pared 5 bases from V and 8 bases from J, leaving 18 bases between. Germline lookup yields CDR1 SNHLY and CDR2 FYNNEI. For the CDR3, the DNA is TGTGCCAGCAGTCCCTTCCTGGGGACCAAAGAAAAACTGTTTTTT. Encoded protein: CASSPFLGTKEKLFF.

The rearrangement joins TRBV7-8 to TRBJ2-1; 9 positions agree with TRBD1. V was clipped by 3 bases and J by 3 bases; unmatched bases: 9. CDR1 and CDR2 (germline): SGHVS, FQNEAQ. This CDR3 region has 17 residues. Here the CDR3 DNA reads TGTGCCAGCAGCTTTACCCCGGGACAGGGTATCTACAATGAGCAGTTCTTC. Amino acid sequence: CASSFTPGQGIYNEQFF. The full variable domain, its missing parts supplied by reference TRBV7-8 and TRBJ2-1, is GAGVSQSPRYKVAKRGQDVALRCDPISGHVSLFWYQQALGQGPEFLTYFQNEAQLDKSGLPSDRFFAERPEGSVSTLKIQRTQQEDSAVYLCASSFTPGQGIYNEQFFGPGTRLTVL.

This chain joins TRBV2 and TRBJ2-7; 13 bases match TRBD2. J was trimmed by 1 base and V by 8 bases; bases with no gene match: 5. Germline V gene sequence: CDR1 SNHLY, CDR2 FYNNEI. CDR3 length equals 15 residues. Written as DNA, the CDR3 is TGTGCCAGCGCCTCACTAGCGGGAGGGTCCTACGAGCAGTACGTC. As protein: CASASLAGGSYEQYV.

The chain has TRBV24-1 and TRBJ1-2, with D perhaps TRBD1 (5 bases). Trimming removed 5 bases from V and 4 bases from J, with 10 bases in between. This CDR3 is built from 13 residues. CDR1 and CDR2 (germline): KGHDR, SFDVKD. DNA for the CDR3: TGTGCCACCAGTGCCGAGACAGCCTATGGCTACACCTTC. This codes for CATSAETAYGYTF.

The rearrangement links TRBV7-9 to TRBJ1-1; D not certain. V was clipped by 1 base and J by 5 bases, with 8 bases between them. CDR3 length: 13 residues. Germline V gene sequence: CDR1 SEHNR, CDR2 FQNEAQ (reference sequence). DNA of the CDR3: TGTGCCAGCAGCTTAGATGTGGGAACTGAAGCTTTCTTT. It translates to CASSLDVGTEAFF.

The chain is built from TRBV29-1 and TRBJ2-7; weak D call: TRBD2 (6 bases). Germline V CDR1 and CDR2: SQVTM, ANQGSEA. This CDR3 contains 16 residues. V shed 0 bases and J shed 5 bases, with 20 bases lying between them. The CDR3 DNA sequence: TGCAGCGTTGAAGATCGGAGGGATAAGACGAAGAACGAGCAGTACGTC. This encodes CSVEDRRDKTKNEQYV.

The chain recombines TRBV6-1 with TRBJ1-2; 10 nucleotides align to TRBD1. The CDR3 runs to 14 residues. Germline-derived CDR1 and CDR2 are MNHNS and SASEGT. J gave up 4 bases and V 6 bases, and 5 bases lay outside the gene matches. In nucleotides, the CDR3 is TGTGCCAGCAGACCGGGACAGGGGATCTATGGCTACACCTTC. It translates to CASRPGQGIYGYTF.

The V and J genes are TRBV29-1 and TRBJ2-1; 13 nucleotides match TRBD2. The CDR3 has 17 amino acids. V trimming: 4 bases; J trimming: 0 bases; junction bases outside the gene matches: 6. Germline lookup yields CDR1 SQVTM and CDR2 ANQGSEA. The CDR3 DNA follows: TGCAGCGTTGGTGGGACTAGCGGGAAGAGCTCCTACAATGAGCAGTTCTTC. Translating it yields CSVGGTSGKSSYNEQFF.

This chain links TRBV10-3 with TRBJ2-7; D not certain. This CDR3 spans 14 amino acids. Germline-derived CDR1 and CDR2 are ENHRY and SYGVKD. V was trimmed by 0 bases and J by 5 bases, leaving 11 bases between them. The CDR3 here is CAISESAGAHEQYF. The CDR3 bases are TGTGCCATCAGTGAGTCGGCAGGCGCCCACGAGCAGTACTTC.